This T cell receptor beta chain emerged from a study of T cell responses to AZD1222 COVID-19 vaccine. Profiled with immunoSEQ multiplex PCR; TCRdb holds only in-frame clones, not every one. The table shows some 200,000 clones, with about 94% occurring only once. CDR3 size: 12 residues. The V gene lost 8 bases and the J gene lost 6 bases, with 11 bases spanning the gap. Germline V gene lookup returns CDR1 MNHEY and CDR2 SVGAGI. The J gene is TRBJ1-5, the V gene TRBV6-5, with D possibly being TRBD1 (6 bases). The sequence was collected from an adult who received the MenACWY meningococcal vaccine as a control. The specimen comprised peripheral blood, sampled 28 days after the second dose of the MenACWY control vaccine. The CDR3 sequence: CASSGGGQPQHF. The CDR3 nucleotides read TGTGCCAGCTCCGGGGGCGGTCAGCCCCAGCATTTT.